A single sample gave rise to the 12 T cell receptor beta chains below, sequenced in a study of control samples from healthy donors and cancer patients. The repertoire was sequenced with immunoSEQ multiplex PCR; TCRdb's copy has only in-frame clones and lacks some. The sample lists some 70,000 clones, over 80% occurring once. Sequencing was performed on blood. All receptors derive from a man aged 55-75 years in good health.

Only a few counts were recorded for this clone. The chain combines TRBV10-3 with TRBJ1-1; maybe TRBD1 (5 bases). The CDR3 runs 15 residues. Germline assignment: CDR1 ENHRY and CDR2 SYGVKD. Between the trimmed V and J ends, which lost 3 bases and 2 bases, there was a span of 13 bases. The CDR3 DNA reads as TGTGCCATCAGTGATCCCCCCAGGGACAACACTGAAGCTTTCTTT. Its protein is CAISDPPRDNTEAFF.

V is TRBV10-3 and J is TRBJ1-6; TRBD1 matches at 9 bases. The CDR3 is 15 residues long. V gave up 6 bases and J gave up 7 bases; unmatched junction bases: 7. In germline, CDR1 is ENHRY, CDR2 SYGVKD. The CDR3 coding sequence is TGTGCCATCAGGGTTTCCGGGACAGGGAATTCACCCCTCCACTTT. Translation: CAIRVSGTGNSPLHF.

The chain links TRBV30 to TRBJ2-1, with unresolved D. Germline lookup yields CDR1 GTSNPN and CDR2 SVGIG (reference sequence). The CDR3 loop spans 11 amino acids. Trimming cost V 6 bases and J 3 bases, with 6 bases left between them. The CDR3 DNA is TGTGCCTGTATGGGCTACAATGAGCAGTTCTTC. Protein product: CACMGYNEQFF.

The chain uses TRBV6-2 or TRBV6-3 and TRBJ1-5, with D possibly TRBD1 on 5 matching bases. Germline CDR1 MNHEY, CDR2 SVGEGT. V was cut by 2 bases and J by 3 bases, with 11 bases left in between. The CDR3 runs 15 residues. CDR3 residues: CASSYGAGYNQPQHF. Written as DNA, the CDR3 is TGTGCCAGCAGTTACGGGGCGGGGTACAATCAGCCCCAGCATTTT.

This clone has ten or more counts. The CDR3 region is CASSEIWGLSPLHF. DNA for the CDR3: TGTGCCAGCAGTGAAATCTGGGGACTGTCACCCCTCCACTTT. This chain links TRBV2 with TRBJ1-6; weak D call: TRBD1 (5 bases). The CDR3 has 14 residues. The V end lost 2 bases, the J end lost 10 bases, and 12 bases lay between the germline ends. The germline CDR1 and CDR2 sequences are SNHLY and FYNNEI.

The V gene is TRBV11-1, the J gene TRBJ2-1, with D perhaps matching TRBD2 (5 bases). CDR1 is SGHAT, CDR2 FQDESV, per germline (reference sequence). The CDR3 length is 16 residues. V was trimmed by 6 bases and J by 0 bases, leaving 15 bases between them. The CDR3 loop is CASRAPFGSSYNEQFF. CDR3 in DNA: TGTGCCAGCAGAGCCCCATTTGGGAGCTCCTACAATGAGCAGTTCTTC. The entire variable domain, with the rest obtained from reference TRBV11-1 and TRBJ2-1, is as follows: EAEVAQSPRYKITEKSQAVAFWCDPISGHATLYWYRQILGQGPELLVQFQDESVVDDSQLPKDRFSAERLKGVDSTLKIQPAELGDSAMYLCASRAPFGSSYNEQFFGPGTRLTVL.

The chain has TRBV4-1 and TRBJ1-2, with D tentatively TRBD1 (6 bases). This CDR3 is 16 amino acids long. The germline V gene encodes CDR1 MGHRA and CDR2 YSYEKL. V was cut by 2 bases and J by 7 bases, with 20 bases left in between. Here the CDR3 reads CASSQTGTRDPRGYTF. CDR3 nucleotide sequence: TGCGCCAGCAGCCAAACAGGGACCAGAGATCCCCGTGGCTACACCTTC.

V gene TRBV6-5 combines with J gene TRBJ2-5; 9 positions match TRBD2. The CDR3 is 14 amino acids. Germline-derived CDR1 and CDR2 are MNHEY and SVGAGI. Trimming removed 8 bases from V and 2 bases from J; junction bases left unmatched: 6. CDR3 sequence: CASSLREGQETQYF. The CDR3 DNA follows: TGTGCCAGCTCTTTGCGGGAGGGACAAGAGACCCAGTACTTC.

V is TRBV19 and J is TRBJ1-5; D gene unclear. Germline CDR1 reads LNHDA; CDR2 reads SQIVND (reference sequence). There are 13 residues in the CDR3. Trimming took off 3 bases at V and 1 base at J, with 4 bases between the two ends. The CDR3 loop reads CASSIPSNQPQHF. The DNA of the CDR3 is TGTGCCAGTAGTATCCCCAGCAATCAGCCCCAGCATTTT. The variable domain in full, completed from reference TRBV19 and TRBJ1-5, reads DGGITQSPKYLFRKEGQNVTLSCEQNLNHDAMYWYRQDPGQGLRLIYYSQIVNDFQKGDIAEGYSVSREKKESFPLTVTSAQKNPTAFYLCASSIPSNQPQHFGDGTRLSIL.

The gene calls are TRBV18 and TRBJ1-2; maybe TRBD1 (5 bases). Germline CDR1 reads KGHSH; CDR2 reads LQKENI. Trimming removed 0 bases at V and 8 bases at J, with 13 bases between. This CDR3 is 14 amino acids long. The CDR3, as DNA: TGTGCCAGCTCACCACCCTTGGGGGTGATGGGCTACACCTTC. Amino acid sequence: CASSPPLGVMGYTF.

The rearrangement joins TRBV5-1 to TRBJ2-1; 7 bases match TRBD1. J gave up 7 bases and V 0 bases, and 4 bases lay outside the gene matches. The CDR3 is made up of 14 amino acids. CDR1 and CDR2 (germline): SGHRS, YFSETQ. The CDR3 loop is CASSLDRQGNEQFF. The CDR3 nucleotides are TGCGCCAGCAGCTTGGACAGACAGGGAAATGAGCAGTTCTTC. The whole variable domain, filled in from reference TRBV5-1 and TRBJ2-1, reads KAGVTQTPRYLIKTRGQQVTLSCSPISGHRSVSWYQQTPGQGLQFLFEYFSETQRNKGNFPGRFSGRQFSNSRSEMNVSTLELGDSALYLCASSLDRQGNEQFFGPGTRLTVL.

The chain combines TRBV5-6 with TRBJ2-1; no clear D gene. Trimming pared 2 bases from V and 6 bases from J, leaving 18 bases between. Germline CDR1 SGHDT, CDR2 YYEEEE. This CDR3 region has 16 residues. DNA for the CDR3: TGTGCCAGCAGCTTCCCCGGTTTGGAGAGTTTCAATGAGCAGTTCTTC. The encoded protein is CASSFPGLESFNEQFF.